This record covers a single T cell receptor (beta chain). Its antigen is as yet unknown. This CDR3 region has 14 residues. Germline loops: CDR1 MNHEY, CDR2 SMNVEV (reference sequence). The V gene end was trimmed by 3 bases and the J gene end by 3 bases; junction bases not matched to a gene: 4. These data belong to a study of cytotoxic CD8 clonotypes in ibrutinib-treated CLL. The study's findings and limits: Patients showed higher baseline clonality than age-matched healthy donors, and it tracked circulating CD8+ T-cell counts.

The protocol was immunoSEQ multiplex PCR, while the TCRdb copy is restricted to in-frame clones and leaves out a portion. Here the sample spans more than 200,000 clones, approximately 79% being singletons. This clonotype was sampled from a human donor with chronic lymphocytic leukemia. This rearrangement joins TRBV27 to TRBJ1-1; 7 positions match TRBD1. The material was PBMCs, obtained after 12 months of ibrutinib treatment. The CDR3 here is CASSFHQGDTEAFF. The CDR3 DNA follows: TGTGCCAGCAGTTTCCACCAGGGGGACACTGAAGCTTTCTTT.